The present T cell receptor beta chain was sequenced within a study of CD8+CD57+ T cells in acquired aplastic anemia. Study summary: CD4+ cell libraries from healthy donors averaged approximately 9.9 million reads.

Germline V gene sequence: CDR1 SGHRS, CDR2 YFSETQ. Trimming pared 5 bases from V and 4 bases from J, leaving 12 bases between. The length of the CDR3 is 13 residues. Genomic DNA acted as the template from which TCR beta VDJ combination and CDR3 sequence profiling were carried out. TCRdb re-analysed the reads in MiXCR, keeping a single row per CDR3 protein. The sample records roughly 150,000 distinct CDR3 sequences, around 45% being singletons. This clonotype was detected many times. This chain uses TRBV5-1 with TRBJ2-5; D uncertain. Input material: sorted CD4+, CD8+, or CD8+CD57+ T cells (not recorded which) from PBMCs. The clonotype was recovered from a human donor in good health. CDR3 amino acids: CASRFDTGETQYF. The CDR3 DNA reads TGCGCCAGCAGATTCGACACTGGAGAGACCCAGTACTTC. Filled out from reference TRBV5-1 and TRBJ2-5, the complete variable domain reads KAGVTQTPRYLIKTRGQQVTLSCSPISGHRSVSWYQQTPGQGLQFLFEYFSETQRNKGNFPGRFSGRQFSNSRSEMNVSTLELGDSALYLCASRFDTGETQYFGPGTRLLVL.